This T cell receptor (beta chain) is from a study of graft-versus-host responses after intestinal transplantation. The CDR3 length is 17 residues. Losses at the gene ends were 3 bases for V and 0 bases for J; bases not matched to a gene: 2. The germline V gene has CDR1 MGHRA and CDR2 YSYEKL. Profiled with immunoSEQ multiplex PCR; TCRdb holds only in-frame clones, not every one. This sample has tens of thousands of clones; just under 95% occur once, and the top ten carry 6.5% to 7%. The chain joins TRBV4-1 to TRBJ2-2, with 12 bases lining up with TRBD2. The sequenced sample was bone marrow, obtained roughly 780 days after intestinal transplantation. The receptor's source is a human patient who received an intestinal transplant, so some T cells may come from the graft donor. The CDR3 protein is CASSHPSGGANTGELFF. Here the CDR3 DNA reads TGCGCCAGCAGCCACCCTAGCGGGGGGGCGAACACCGGGGAGCTGTTTTTT.